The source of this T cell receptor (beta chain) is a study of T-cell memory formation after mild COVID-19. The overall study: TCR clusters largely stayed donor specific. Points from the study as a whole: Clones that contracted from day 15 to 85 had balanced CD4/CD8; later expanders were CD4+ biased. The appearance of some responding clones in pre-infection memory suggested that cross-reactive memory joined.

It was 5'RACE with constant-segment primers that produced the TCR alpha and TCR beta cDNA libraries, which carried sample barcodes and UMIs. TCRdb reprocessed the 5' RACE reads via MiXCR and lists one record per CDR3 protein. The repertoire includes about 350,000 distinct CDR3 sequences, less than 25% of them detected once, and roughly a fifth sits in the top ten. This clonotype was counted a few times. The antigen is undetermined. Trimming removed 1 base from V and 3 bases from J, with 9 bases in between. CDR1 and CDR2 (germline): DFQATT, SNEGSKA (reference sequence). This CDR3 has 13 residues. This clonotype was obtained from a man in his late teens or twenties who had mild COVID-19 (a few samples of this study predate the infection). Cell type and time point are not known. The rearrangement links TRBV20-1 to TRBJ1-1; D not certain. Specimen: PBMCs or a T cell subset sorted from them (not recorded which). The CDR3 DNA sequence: TGCAGTGCTAGAGGCGGGAGAGACACTGAAGCTTTCTTT. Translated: CSARGGRDTEAFF.